This T cell receptor (beta chain) came from a study of beta chain features in type 1 diabetes. In the study overall: Patients were similar to healthy donors in age and gender (as well as in cell yields). Points from the study as a whole: It was among patients, rather than healthy donors, that naive, central memory and Treg TCRB repertoires appeared more similar. Across all four CD4+ subsets, people with type 1 diabetes showed modestly shorter TCRB CDR3s.

Every isolated RNA sample was fully reverse transcribed, so sequencing captured expressed TCRB transcripts. Data came from immunoSEQ multiplex PCR; TCRdb stores just in-frame clones and leaves some out. This sample yields 130,000 to 150,000 clones, of which approximately 13% are seen a single time; under 1.5% belongs to the top ten. CDR1 and CDR2 from the germline V gene are MGHDK and SYGVNS. V gave up 2 bases and J gave up 5 bases, with 10 bases separating them. The CDR3 totals 13 residues. The table lists this clone with many counts. Its target is not known. The sequence was collected from a man in his late teens or twenties with type 1 diabetes. Sequencing input: central memory CD4+ T cells from blood. The chain combines TRBV25-1 with TRBJ2-7, with D possibly called TRBD1 or TRBD2 (5 bases each). CDR3 in amino acids: CASSEEGKDEQYF. CDR3 nucleotide sequence: TGTGCCAGCAGTGAAGAGGGGAAGGACGAGCAGTACTTC.